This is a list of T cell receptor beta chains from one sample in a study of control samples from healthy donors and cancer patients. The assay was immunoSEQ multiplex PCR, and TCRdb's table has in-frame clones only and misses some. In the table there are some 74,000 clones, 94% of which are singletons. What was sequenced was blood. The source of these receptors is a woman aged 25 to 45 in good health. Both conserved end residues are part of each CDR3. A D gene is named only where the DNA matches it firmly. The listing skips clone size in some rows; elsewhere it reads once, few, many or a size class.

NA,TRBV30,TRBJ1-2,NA,CAFQVGGYTF,TGTGCCTTCCAAGTTGGGGGCTACACCTTC
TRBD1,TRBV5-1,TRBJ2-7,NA,CASSRGQGPHEQYF,TGCGCCAGCAGCAGAGGACAGGGGCCCCACGAGCAGTACTTC
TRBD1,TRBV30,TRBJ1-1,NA,CAWSPQGAEAFF,TGTGCCTGGAGTCCTCAGGGGGCTGAAGCTTTCTTT
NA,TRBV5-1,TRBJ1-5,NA,CASSLVGGGHQPQHF,TGCGCCAGCAGCTTGGTGGGGGGGGGCCATCAGCCCCAGCATTTT
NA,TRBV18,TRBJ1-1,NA,CASSLQIGANTEAFF,TGTGCCAGCTCACTACAAATAGGCGCGAACACTGAAGCTTTCTTT
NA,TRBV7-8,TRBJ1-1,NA,CASSFYGDTEAFF,TGTGCCAGCAGCTTTTATGGGGACACTGAAGCTTTCTTT
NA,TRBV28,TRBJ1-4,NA,CASLETANEKLFF,TGTGCCAGCCTTGAGACAGCTAATGAAAAACTGTTTTTT
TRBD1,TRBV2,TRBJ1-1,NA,CASSEQTGTGITEAFF,TGTGCCAGCAGTGAACAGACCGGGACAGGGATCACTGAAGCTTTCTTT
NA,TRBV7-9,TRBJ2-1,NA,CASSATSHFNEQFF,TGTGCCAGCAGCGCAACTTCCCACTTCAATGAGCAGTTCTTC
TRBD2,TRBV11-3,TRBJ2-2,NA,CASSPGGLSNTGELFF,TGTGCCAGCAGCCCGGGAGGGTTGTCTAACACCGGGGAGCTGTTTTTT
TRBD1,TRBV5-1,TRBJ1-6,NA,CASSYLDRGNSPLHF,TGCGCCAGCAGCTACCTGGACAGGGGGAATTCACCCCTCCACTTT
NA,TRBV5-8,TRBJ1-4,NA,CASSPPGGGPYEKLFF,TGTGCCAGCAGCCCACCCGGCGGGGGGCCTTACGAAAAACTGTTTTTT
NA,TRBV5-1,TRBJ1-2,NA,CASSPGIFYGYTF,TGCGCCAGCAGTCCAGGTATCTTCTATGGCTACACCTTC
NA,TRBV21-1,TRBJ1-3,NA,CASTSTQPPRSSGNTIYF,TGTGCCAGCACATCAACCCAACCCCCCAGGAGCTCTGGAAACACCATATATTTT
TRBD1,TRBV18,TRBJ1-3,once,CASGTGLSGNTIYF,TGTGCCAGTGGGACAGGCCTCTCTGGAAACACCATATATTTT
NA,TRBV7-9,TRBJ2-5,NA,CASSFPSGQRVAQYF,TGTGCCAGCAGCTTTCCTAGCGGACAGAGGGTGGCCCAGTACTTC
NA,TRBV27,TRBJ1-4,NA,CASGAGSYEKLFF,TGTGCCAGCGGGGCAGGGTCGTACGAAAAACTGTTTTTT
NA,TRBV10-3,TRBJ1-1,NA,CASSGGDTEAFF,TGTGCCTCCTCCGGGGGGGACACTGAAGCTTTCTTT
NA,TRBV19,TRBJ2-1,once,CASHLGSMSYNEQFF,TGTGCCAGCCATCTCGGCAGTATGTCCTACAATGAGCAGTTCTTC
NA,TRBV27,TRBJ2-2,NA,CASSLMITGELFF,TGTGCCAGCAGTTTAATGATTACCGGGGAGCTGTTTTTT
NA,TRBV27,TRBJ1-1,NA,CASSRLGGFFTEAFF,TGTGCCAGCAGTCGCCTGGGGGGCTTTTTCACTGAAGCTTTCTTT
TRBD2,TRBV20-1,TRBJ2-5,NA,CSGGGQETQYF,TGCAGTGGGGGAGGGCAAGAGACCCAGTACTTC
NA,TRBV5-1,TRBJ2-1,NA,CASSLGQNYNEQFF,TGCGCCAGCAGCTTGGGTCAGAACTACAATGAGCAGTTCTTC
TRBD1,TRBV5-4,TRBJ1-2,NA,CASSGADRDPYGYTF,TGTGCCAGCAGCGGAGCAGACAGGGACCCATATGGCTACACCTTC
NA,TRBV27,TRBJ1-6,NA,CASSFVSVSSPLHF,TGTGCCAGCAGTTTCGTGAGTGTGAGTTCACCCCTCCACTTT
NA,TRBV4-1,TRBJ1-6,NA,CASSQNTGPNSPLHF,TGCGCCAGCAGCCAGAATACAGGCCCTAATTCACCCCTCCACTTT
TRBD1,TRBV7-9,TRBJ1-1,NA,CASSTLTGGYTEAFF,TGTGCCAGCAGCACCCTAACAGGGGGCTACACTGAAGCTTTCTTT
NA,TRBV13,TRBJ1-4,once,CASSSGNNEKLFF,TGTGCCAGCAGCTCCGGGAACAATGAAAAACTGTTTTTT
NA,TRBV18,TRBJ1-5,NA,CASSPGHYQPQHF,TGTGCCAGCTCCCCGGGACACTATCAGCCCCAGCATTTT
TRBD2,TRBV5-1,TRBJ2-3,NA,CASSPHAGERTDTQYF,TGCGCCAGCAGCCCTCACGCGGGGGAACGCACAGATACGCAGTATTTT
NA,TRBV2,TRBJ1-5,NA,CASSRWGAMDQPQHF,TGTGCCAGCAGTAGATGGGGGGCGATGGATCAGCCCCAGCATTTT
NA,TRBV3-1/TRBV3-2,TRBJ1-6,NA,CASSPSRGKSPLHF,TGTGCCAGCAGCCCTTCCCGAGGGAAATCACCCCTCCACTTT
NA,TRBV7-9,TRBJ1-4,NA,CASSLGTVQREKLFF,TGTGCCAGCAGCTTAGGGACAGTTCAAAGGGAAAAACTGTTTTTT
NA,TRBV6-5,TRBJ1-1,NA,CASSYSLGGDEAFF,TGTGCCAGCAGTTACTCCCTGGGGGGCGATGAAGCTTTCTTT
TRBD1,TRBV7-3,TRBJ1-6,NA,CASSPAPGGNSPLHF,TGTGCCAGCAGCCCAGCACCAGGGGGTAATTCACCCCTCCACTTT
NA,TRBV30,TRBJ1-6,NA,CAWSPTGTLNSPLHF,TGTGCCTGGAGTCCCACCGGGACACTGAATTCACCCCTCCACTTT
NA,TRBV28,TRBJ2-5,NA,CASSPDWSEGPGTQYF,TGTGCCAGCAGCCCTGACTGGAGCGAGGGGCCCGGGACCCAGTACTTC
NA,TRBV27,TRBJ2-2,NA,CASRGASANTGELFF,TGTGCCAGCAGGGGTGCTTCCGCGAACACCGGGGAGCTGTTTTTT
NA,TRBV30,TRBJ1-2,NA,CAWNGQNYGYTF,TGTGCCTGGAACGGACAGAACTATGGCTACACCTTC
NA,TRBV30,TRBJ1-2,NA,CAWSGGLGYTF,TGTGCCTGGAGCGGGGGCCTTGGCTACACCTTC
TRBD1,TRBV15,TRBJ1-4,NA,CATSRDRGSREKLFF,TGTGCCACCAGCAGGGACAGGGGTTCGCGCGAAAAACTGTTTTTT
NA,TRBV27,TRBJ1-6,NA,CASSFTDYNSPLHF,TGTGCCAGCAGTTTTACAGATTATAATTCACCCCTCCACTTT
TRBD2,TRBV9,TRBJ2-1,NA,CASSPLSGGGHNEQFF,TGTGCCAGCAGCCCTCTTAGCGGGGGAGGCCACAATGAGCAGTTCTTC
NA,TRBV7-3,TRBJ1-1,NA,CASSAIMNTEAFF,TGTGCCAGCAGCGCGATCATGAACACTGAAGCTTTCTTT
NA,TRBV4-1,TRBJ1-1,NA,CASKWEINTEAFF,TGCGCCAGCAAATGGGAAATTAACACTGAAGCTTTCTTT
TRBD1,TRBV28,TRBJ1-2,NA,CASSGGTEPNYGYTF,TGTGCCAGCAGTGGGGGGACAGAGCCTAACTATGGCTACACCTTC
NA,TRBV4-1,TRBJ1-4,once,CASSQERGEYEKLFF,TGCGCCAGCAGCCAAGAACGAGGGGAGTATGAAAAACTGTTTTTT
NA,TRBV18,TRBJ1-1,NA,CASSPSLLNTEAFF,TGTGCCAGCTCACCGTCACTATTGAACACTGAAGCTTTCTTT
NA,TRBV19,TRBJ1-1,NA,CASSISSDSNTEAFF,TGTGCCAGTAGTATCTCCAGTGACTCGAACACTGAAGCTTTCTTT
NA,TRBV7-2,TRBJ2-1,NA,CASSYRKDNEQFF,TGTGCCAGCAGCTACCGGAAGGACAATGAGCAGTTCTTC
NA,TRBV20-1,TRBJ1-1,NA,CSARAAEAFF,TGCAGTGCTAGGGCAGCTGAAGCTTTCTTT
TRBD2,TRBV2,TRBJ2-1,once,CATGAGEYNEQFF,TGTGCCACCGGAGCGGGGGAGTACAATGAGCAGTTCTTC
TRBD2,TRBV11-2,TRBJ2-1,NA,CASSLDPGGHNEQFF,TGTGCCAGCAGCTTAGACCCGGGGGGGCACAATGAGCAGTTCTTC
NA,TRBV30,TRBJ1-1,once,CAWSQVPPGTEAFF,TGTGCCTGGAGTCAGGTCCCCCCAGGGACTGAAGCTTTCTTT
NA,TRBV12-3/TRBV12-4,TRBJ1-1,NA,CASTHLENTEAFF,TGTGCCAGCACCCATTTGGAGAACACTGAAGCTTTCTTT
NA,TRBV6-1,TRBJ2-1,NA,CASSEVLGDYNEQFF,TGTGCCAGCAGTGAAGTACTAGGGGACTACAATGAGCAGTTCTTC